The T cell receptor (beta chain) described here comes from a study of blood T cell repertoires in COVID-19. Study details: Samples taken during acute and convalescent COVID-19 were collected in the United States, Italy and Spain. T cells, B-cell-depleted T cells, or PBMCs supplied cDNA or gDNA.

Methods used by the authors: The assay estimated nucleated cells by amplifying reference gene primers. Produced via immunoSEQ multiplex PCR; TCRdb's table is partial and in-frame only. That table supplies the V and J calls and clone size; D and trimming were determined from the DNA. The table has about 96,000 clones, around 90% seen once; the top ten hold around 3.9%. Seattle's cohort entered during active infection and was followed longitudinally. The CDR3 runs to 14 residues. Germline CDR1 is SQVTM and CDR2 is ANQGSEA. The trim removed 2 bases at V and 4 bases at J, leaving 6 bases unmatched. The sample consisted of peripheral blood. The chain is built from TRBV29-1 and TRBJ1-2; 8 nucleotides align to TRBD1. The receptor was derived from a human donor with COVID-19, enrolled during active disease. The donor label of this sample is uncertain. DNA for the CDR3: TGCAGCGTTGAACCAGGGGGCGCGGCCTATGGCTACACCTTC. It yields the protein CSVEPGGAAYGYTF.